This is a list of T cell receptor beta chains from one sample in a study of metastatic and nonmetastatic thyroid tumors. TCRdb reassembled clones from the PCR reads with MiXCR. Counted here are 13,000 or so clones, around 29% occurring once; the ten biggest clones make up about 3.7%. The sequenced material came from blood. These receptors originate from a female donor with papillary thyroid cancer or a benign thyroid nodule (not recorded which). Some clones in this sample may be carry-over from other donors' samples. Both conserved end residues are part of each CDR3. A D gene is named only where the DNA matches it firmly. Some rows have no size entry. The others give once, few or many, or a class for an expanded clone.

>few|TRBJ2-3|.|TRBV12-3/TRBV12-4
TGTGCCAGCAGTTTGGGGGCCAGCCAGGGAGATACGCAGTATTTT
CASSLGASQGDTQYF
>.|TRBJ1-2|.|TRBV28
TGTGCCAGCAGTTGGGGGGGAGGAGGGTATGGCTACACCTTC
CASSWGGGGYGYTF
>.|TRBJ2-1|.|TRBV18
TGTGCCAGCTCACCGAGCCGGACACCAAACAATGAGCAGTTCTTC
CASSPSRTPNNEQFF
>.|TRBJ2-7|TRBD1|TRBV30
TGTGCCTGGAGTGAAGCAGGGGGCGCGTACGAGCAGTACTTC
CAWSEAGGAYEQYF
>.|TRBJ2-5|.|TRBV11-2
TGTGCCAGCAGCGTCGAGGTTTGGGGAGAGACCCAGTACTTC
CASSVEVWGETQYF
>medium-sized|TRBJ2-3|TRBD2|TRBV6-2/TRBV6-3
TGTGCCAGCACCAACGGGGGGGCAGGGGATACGCAGTATTTT
CASTNGGAGDTQYF
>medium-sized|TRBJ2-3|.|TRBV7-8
TGTGCCAGCAGCCAGGAGCGGGTGGGGCGAGTCACAGATACGCAGTATTTT
CASSQERVGRVTDTQYF
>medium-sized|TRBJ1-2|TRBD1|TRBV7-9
TGTGCCAGCAGCCACCTGCAGGGGGCTTTTGGCTACACCTTC
CASSHLQGAFGYTF
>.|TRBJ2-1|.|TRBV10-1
TGCGCCAGTCCCGAACGGAGAGGACGGACCTACAATGAGCAGTTCTTC
CASPERRGRTYNEQFF
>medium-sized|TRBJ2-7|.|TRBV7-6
TGTGCCAGCAGCCATACCGGGGGAGCCTACGAGCAGTACTTC
CASSHTGGAYEQYF
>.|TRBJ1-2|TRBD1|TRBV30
TGTGCCTGGAGTTCCTACCGACAGGGTAACTACGGCTACACCTTC
CAWSSYRQGNYGYTF
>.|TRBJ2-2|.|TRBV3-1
TGTGCCAGCAGCCAAGAGAGCGGTGCTGGGGGGGAGCTGTTTTTT
CASSQESGAGGELFF
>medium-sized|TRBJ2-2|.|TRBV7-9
TGTGCCAGCAGCTTAGGACAGGCGAACACCGGGGAGCTGTTTTTT
CASSLGQANTGELFF
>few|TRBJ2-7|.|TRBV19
TGTGCCAGTAGTATAGGAGGCCACGCGCAGTACTTC
CASSIGGHAQYF
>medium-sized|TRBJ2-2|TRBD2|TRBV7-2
TGTGCCAGCAGCCGGACTAGCGGGAGCACCGGGGAGCTGTTTTTT
CASSRTSGSTGELFF
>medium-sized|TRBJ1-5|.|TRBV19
TGTGCCAGTGATCCGGGACGCTTCAATCAGCCCCAGCATTTT
CASDPGRFNQPQHF
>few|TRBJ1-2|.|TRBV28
TGTGCCAGCGGTCAACAGGGTGGCTATGGCTACACCTTC
CASGQQGGYGYTF
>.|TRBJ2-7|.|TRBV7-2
TGTGCCAGCAGTTCTAGCGGTCAGGGGTCCTACGAGCAGTACTTC
CASSSSGQGSYEQYF
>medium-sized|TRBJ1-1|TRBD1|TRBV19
TGTGCCAGTAGTGCCGACAGGGGTCGGAACACTGAAGCTTTCTTT
CASSADRGRNTEAFF
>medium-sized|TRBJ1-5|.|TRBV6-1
TGTGCCAGCAGTGGCAATAGCAATCAGCCCCAGCATTTT
CASSGNSNQPQHF
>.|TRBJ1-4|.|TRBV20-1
TGCAGTGCTACCCGGGACTCTGCAACTAATGAAAAACTGTTTTTT
CSATRDSATNEKLFF
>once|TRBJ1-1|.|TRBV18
TGTGCCAGCTCAAGGCAGGGCAAAATGAACACTGAAGCTTTCTTT
CASSRQGKMNTEAFF
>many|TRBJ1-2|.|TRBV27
TGTGCCAGCAGTTTAAACGGGCCACCCACGGGCTACACCTTC
CASSLNGPPTGYTF
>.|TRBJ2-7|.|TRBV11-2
TGTGCCAGCAGCTTAGGGTTCCGGGGCCCCCTCTACGAGCAGTACTTC
CASSLGFRGPLYEQYF
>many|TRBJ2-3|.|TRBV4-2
TGTGCCAGCAGCCAAGACTACTATAACACAGATACGCAGTATTTT
CASSQDYYNTDTQYF
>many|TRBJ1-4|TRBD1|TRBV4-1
TGCGCCAGCAGCCAAACAGGGGACATTCGGGGAGAAAAACTGTTTTTT
CASSQTGDIRGEKLFF
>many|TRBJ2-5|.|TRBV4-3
TGCGCCAGCAGCCAAGATGGGCAGTCCGGGGAGACCCAGTACTTC
CASSQDGQSGETQYF
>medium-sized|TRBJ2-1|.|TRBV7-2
TGTGCCAGCAGCTTTGACGTTGACGAGCAGTTCTTC
CASSFDVDEQFF
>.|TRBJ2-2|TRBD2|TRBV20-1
TGCAGTGCTAGGCCTAGCGGGGCGAACACCGGGGAGCTGTTTTTT
CSARPSGANTGELFF
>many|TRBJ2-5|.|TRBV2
TGTGCCAGCAGGGCTCAAGAGACCCAGTACTTC
CASRAQETQYF
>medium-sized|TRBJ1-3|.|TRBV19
TGTGCCAGTAGTATCCTAATGCGGGGCCTTACTGGAAACACCATATATTTT
CASSILMRGLTGNTIYF
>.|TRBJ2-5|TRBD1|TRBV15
TGTGCCACCAGCAGAGATAGGGTACAGGGGGTGACCCAGTACTTC
CATSRDRVQGVTQYF
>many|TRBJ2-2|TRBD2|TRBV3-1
TGTGCCAGCAGCCTAGGGACTAGCGGGAGGATCGGGGAGCTGTTTTTT
CASSLGTSGRIGELFF
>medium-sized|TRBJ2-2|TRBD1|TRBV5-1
TGCGCCAGCGGTCGGACAGGGTTCGACGGGGAGCTGTTTTTT
CASGRTGFDGELFF
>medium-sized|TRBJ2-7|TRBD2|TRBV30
TGTGCCTTGTCGGGACTAGCCCCCTACGAGCAGTACTTC
CALSGLAPYEQYF
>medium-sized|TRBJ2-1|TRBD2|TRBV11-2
TGTGCCAGCAGCGGAAAAATAGCGGGAGGGGCCAATGAGCAGTTCTTC
CASSGKIAGGANEQFF
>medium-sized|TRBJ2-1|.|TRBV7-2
TGTGCCAGCAGCCGAAACGGGGCAAGCTCCTACAATGAGCAGTTCTTC
CASSRNGASSYNEQFF
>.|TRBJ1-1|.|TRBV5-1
TGCGCCAGCAGCTCGACCAGGACGGTCAACACTGAAGCTTTCTTT
CASSSTRTVNTEAFF
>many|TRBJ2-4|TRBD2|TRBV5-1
TGCGCCAGCAGCGACTGGACTAGCGGGGCCCTAGCCAAAAACATTCAGTACTTC
CASSDWTSGALAKNIQYF
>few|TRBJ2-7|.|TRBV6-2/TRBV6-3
TGTGCCAGCAGTCCCAGGGAAGAAAACGAGCAGTACTTC
CASSPREENEQYF
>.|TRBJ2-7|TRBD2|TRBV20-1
TGCAGTGCTAGTGACAGCGGGAGGACCTACGAGCAGTACTTC
CSASDSGRTYEQYF
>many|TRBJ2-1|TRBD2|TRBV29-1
TGCAGCGTTGGTGGGCTTGGGACTAGCGGGAGTTGGGCGGGCAATGAGCAGTTCTTC
CSVGGLGTSGSWAGNEQFF
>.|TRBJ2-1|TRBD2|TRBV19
TGTTCCCGCGGGGGTAGCCGCCCCTACAATGAGCAGTTCTTC
CSRGGSRPYNEQFF
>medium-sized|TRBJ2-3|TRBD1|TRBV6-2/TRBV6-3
TGTGCCAGCAGCTCCGGGACAGGGGTAGATACGCAGTATTTT
CASSSGTGVDTQYF
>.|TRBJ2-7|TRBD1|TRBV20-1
TGCAGTGGGACTTACCCGGGACAGGCTGGGGCGACCTACGAGCAGTACTTC
CSGTYPGQAGATYEQYF
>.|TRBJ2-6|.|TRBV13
TGTGCCAGCAGCCCAAGGGGAACAGACACTAGCTCTGGGGCCAACGTCCTGACTTTC
CASSPRGTDTSSGANVLTF